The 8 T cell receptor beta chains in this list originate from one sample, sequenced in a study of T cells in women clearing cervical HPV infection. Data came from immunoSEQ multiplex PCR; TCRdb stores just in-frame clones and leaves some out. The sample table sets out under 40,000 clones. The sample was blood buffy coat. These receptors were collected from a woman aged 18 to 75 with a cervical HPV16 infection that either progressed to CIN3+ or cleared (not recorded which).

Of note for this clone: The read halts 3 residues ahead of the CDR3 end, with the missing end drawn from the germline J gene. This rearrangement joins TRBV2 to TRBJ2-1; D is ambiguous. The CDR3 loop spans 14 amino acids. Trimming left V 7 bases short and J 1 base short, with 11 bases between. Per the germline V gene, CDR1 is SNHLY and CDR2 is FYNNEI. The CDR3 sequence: CASKAAESYNEQFF. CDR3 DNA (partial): TGTGCCAGCAAGGCGGCAGAATCCTACAATGAG. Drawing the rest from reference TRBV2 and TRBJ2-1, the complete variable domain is EPEVTQTPSHQVTQMGQEVILRCVPISNHLYFYWYRQILGQKVEFLVSFYNNEISEKSEIFDDQFSVERPDGSNFTLKIRSTKLEDSAMYFCASKAAESYNEQFFGPGTRLTVL.

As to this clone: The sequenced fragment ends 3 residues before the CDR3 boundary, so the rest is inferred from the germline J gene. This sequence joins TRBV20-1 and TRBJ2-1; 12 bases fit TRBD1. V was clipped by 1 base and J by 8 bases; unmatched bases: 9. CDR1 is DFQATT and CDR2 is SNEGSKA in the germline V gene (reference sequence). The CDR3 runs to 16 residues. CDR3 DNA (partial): TGCAGTGCTAGAGTAACCGGGACAGGGGGCTTAGATGAG. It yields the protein CSARVTGTGGLDE. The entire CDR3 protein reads CSARVTGTGGLDEQFF.

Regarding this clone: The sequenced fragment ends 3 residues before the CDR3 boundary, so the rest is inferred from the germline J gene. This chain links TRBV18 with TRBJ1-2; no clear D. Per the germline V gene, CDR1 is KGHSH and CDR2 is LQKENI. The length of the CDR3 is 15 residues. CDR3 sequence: CASSPPSGSSDTYTF. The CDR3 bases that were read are TGTGCCAGCTCACCACCGAGCGGGAGCAGCGATACC.

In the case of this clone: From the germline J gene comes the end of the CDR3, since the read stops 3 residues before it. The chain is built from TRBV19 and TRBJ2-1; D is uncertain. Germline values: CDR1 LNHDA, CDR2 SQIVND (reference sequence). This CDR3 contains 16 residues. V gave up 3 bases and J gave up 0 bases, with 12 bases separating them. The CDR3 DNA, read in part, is TGTGCCAGTAGTATGAACAGCAGGAGCTCCTACAATGAG. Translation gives CASSMNSRSSYNE. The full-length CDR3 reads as CASSMNSRSSYNEQFF.

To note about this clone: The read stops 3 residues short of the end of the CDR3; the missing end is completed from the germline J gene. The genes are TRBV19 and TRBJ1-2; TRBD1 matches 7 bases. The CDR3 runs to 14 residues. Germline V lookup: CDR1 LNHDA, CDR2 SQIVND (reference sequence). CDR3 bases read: TGTGCCACCGCGGAGACAGGGAATGTCGGCGAC. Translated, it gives CATAETGNVGD. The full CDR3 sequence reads CATAETGNVGDYTF.

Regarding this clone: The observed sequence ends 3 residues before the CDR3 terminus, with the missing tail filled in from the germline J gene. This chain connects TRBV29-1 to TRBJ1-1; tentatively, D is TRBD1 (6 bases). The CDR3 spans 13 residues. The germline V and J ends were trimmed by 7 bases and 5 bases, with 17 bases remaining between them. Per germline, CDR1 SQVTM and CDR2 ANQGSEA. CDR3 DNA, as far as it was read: TGCAGCGGAGAACAGGGTTCTCGAACTGAA. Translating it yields CSGEQGSRTE. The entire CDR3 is CSGEQGSRTEAFF.

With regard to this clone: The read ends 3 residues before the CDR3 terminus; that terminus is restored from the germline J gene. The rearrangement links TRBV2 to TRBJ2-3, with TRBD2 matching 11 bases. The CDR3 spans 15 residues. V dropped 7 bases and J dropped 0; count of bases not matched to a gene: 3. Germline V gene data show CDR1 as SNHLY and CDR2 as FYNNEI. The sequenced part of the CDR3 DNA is TGTGCCAGCAAACGACTAGCGGGAAGCACAGATACG. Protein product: CASKRLAGSTDT. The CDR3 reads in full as CASKRLAGSTDTQYF.

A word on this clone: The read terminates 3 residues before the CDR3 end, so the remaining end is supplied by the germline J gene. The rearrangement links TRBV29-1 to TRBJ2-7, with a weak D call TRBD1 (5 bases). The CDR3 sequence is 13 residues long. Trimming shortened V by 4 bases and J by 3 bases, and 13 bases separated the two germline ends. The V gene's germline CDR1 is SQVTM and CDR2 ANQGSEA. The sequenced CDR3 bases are TGCAGCGTTGTACCCGGACATAACTACGAG. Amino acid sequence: CSVVPGHNYE. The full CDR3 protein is CSVVPGHNYEQYF.